This T cell receptor beta chain derives from a study of T cell changes during pregnancy in multiple sclerosis. CDR1 is SGHVS, CDR2 FQNEAQ, per germline. This CDR3 has 15 residues. Trimming took off 5 bases at V and 0 bases at J, with 13 bases between the two ends. The protocol was immunoSEQ multiplex PCR, while the TCRdb copy is restricted to in-frame clones and leaves out a portion. In the table there are approximately 46,000 clones, 75% to 95% of which are singletons. The chain recombines TRBV7-8 with TRBJ1-1; D is perhaps TRBD1 (6 bases). The receptor was isolated from a female donor with multiple sclerosis, enrolled in a pregnancy study. The sample was CD8+ T cells from peripheral blood mononuclear cells, taken after pregnancy. In DNA form, the CDR3 reads TGTGCCAGCAGCAATCAACAGGGTATGAACACTGAAGCTTTCTTT. Encoded protein: CASSNQQGMNTEAFF.